Reported below is one T cell receptor beta chain. This clone appeared once. Its antigen remains undetermined. Base quality data are lacking; no much larger clone is found one base away. TCRbeta CDR3 regions were amplified from genomic DNA using the immunoSEQ Assay, a bias-controlled multiplex PCR. The study's processing was this. Within the assay, amplification of reference gene primers was used to estimate how many nucleated cells each sample contained. To quantify the absolute abundance of each unique TCRbeta CDR3 rearrangement, sequence reads were collapsed and filtered. For each sample, productive Simpson clonality was calculated as the square root of Simpson's diversity index across productive rearrangements. This is the immuneACCESS table as TCRdb keeps it, with only in-frame sequences that have V and J called. A part of the clones is gone; compared with another copy, unresolved V genes explain less than half, and the rest is unexplained. D and trimming were read from the DNA, whereas the V and J calls and clone size are those reported in that table. Within this sample are some 80,000 clones, with 90% of them counted one time only. The top ten constitute roughly 15% of the sample.

These data belong to a study of blood T cell repertoires in COVID-19 (dated by TCRdb to 2018 to 2020). At the level of the whole study: Samples from collaborators originated in the United States, Italy and Spain and spanned both the acute and convalescent phases of COVID-19. The prospective study material was composed of cDNA or gDNA derived from T cells, B-cell-depleted T cells, or PBMCs. The dataset comprised deeply sampled blood TCRbeta repertoires from subjects exposed to, actively infected with, or recovered from COVID-19. A freely available public database, intended as a resource for researchers studying the immune response to SARS-CoV-2, is where the repertoires were released. Samples came from the ongoing ImmuneRACE study (first 160 participants) plus 1,254 subjects from 6 global collaborators. The sample metadata nearly always contained a de-identified subject ID, COVID-19 status, age in years and sex. HLA class I and class II types, where available, came from metadata supplied by the sample provider rather than from assay-based typing.

Summary of the overall study and its limitations: Clinical and demographic metadata were provided uncurated, with the amount varying by source and participant.

CDR1 SGHNT and CDR2 YYREEE are derived from the germline V gene (reference sequence). The cysteine opens and the phenylalanine closes a CDR3 of 11 amino acids. Of all the DNA, just the CDR3 is kept, 33 bases in frame from base 1. The junction shows trimming of 8 bases on V and 3 bases on J, plus 8 bases between the germline ends. Each collaborating institution followed its own protocols to collect whole blood in K2EDTA tubes. For TCRbeta analysis, collaborators shipped samples in one of three forms: frozen whole blood, isolated PBMCs, or DNA extracted from either of those sample types. The rearranged chain carries TRBV5-4 and TRBJ1-2; the D gene is unclear. The sequencing sample was made of peripheral blood. The sequence was collected from a woman aged 80 or over with active or convalescent COVID-19. The CDR3 corresponds to CASTSDYGYTF. The DNA sequence is TGTGCCAGTACCTCAGACTATGGCTACACCTTC.